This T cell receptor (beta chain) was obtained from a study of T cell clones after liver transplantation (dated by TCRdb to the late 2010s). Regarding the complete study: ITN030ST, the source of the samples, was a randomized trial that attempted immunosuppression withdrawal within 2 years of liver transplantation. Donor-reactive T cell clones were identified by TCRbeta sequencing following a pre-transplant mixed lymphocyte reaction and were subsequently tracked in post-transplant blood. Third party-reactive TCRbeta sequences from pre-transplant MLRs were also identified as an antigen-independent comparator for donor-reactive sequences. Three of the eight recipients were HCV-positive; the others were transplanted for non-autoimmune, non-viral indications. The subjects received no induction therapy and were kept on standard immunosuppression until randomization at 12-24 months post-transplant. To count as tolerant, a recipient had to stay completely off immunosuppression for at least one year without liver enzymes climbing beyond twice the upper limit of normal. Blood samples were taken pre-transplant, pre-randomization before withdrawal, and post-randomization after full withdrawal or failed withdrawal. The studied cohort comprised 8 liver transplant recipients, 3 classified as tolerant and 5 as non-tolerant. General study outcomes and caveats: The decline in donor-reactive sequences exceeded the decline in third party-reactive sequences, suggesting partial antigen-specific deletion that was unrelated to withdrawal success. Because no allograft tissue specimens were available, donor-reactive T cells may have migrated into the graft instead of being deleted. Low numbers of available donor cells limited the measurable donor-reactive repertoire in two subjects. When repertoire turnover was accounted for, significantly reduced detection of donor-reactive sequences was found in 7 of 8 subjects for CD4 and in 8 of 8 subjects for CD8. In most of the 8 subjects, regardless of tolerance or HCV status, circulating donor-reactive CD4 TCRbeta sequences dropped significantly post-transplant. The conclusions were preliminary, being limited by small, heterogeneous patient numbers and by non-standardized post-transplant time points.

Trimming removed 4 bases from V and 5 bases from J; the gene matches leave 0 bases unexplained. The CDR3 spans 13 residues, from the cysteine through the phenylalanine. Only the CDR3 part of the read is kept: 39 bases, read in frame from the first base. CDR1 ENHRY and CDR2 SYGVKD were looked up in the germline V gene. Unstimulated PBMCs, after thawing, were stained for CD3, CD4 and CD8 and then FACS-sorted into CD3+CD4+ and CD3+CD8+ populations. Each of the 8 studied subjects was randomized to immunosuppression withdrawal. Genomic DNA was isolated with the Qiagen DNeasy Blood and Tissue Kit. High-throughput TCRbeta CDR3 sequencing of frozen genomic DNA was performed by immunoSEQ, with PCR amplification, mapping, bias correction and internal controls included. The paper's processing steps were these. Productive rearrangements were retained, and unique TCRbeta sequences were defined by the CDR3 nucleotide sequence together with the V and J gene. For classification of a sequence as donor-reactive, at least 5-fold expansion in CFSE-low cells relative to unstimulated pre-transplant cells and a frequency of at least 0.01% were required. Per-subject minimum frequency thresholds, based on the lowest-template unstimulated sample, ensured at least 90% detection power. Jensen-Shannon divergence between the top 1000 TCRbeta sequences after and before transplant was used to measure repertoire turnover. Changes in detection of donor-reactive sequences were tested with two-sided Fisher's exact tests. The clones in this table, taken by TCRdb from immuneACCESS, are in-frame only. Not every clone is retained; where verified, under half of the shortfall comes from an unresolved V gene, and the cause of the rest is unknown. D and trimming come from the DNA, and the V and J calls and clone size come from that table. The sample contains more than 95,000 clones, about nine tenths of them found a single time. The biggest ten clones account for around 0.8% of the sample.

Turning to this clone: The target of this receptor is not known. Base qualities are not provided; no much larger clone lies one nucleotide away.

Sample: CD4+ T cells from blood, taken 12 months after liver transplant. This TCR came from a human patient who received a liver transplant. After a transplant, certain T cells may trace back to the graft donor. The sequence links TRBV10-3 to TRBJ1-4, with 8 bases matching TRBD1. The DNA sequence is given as TGTGCCATCAGTGGGACAGGGAATGAAAAACTGTTTTTT. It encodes CAISGTGNEKLFF.